These 27 T cell receptor beta chains were sequenced from one sample in a study of T cell responses to AZD1222 COVID-19 vaccine (dated by TCRdb to about 2021). Library preparation was by the immunoSEQ multiplex PCR assay. TCRdb re-hosts the immuneACCESS table, in-frame sequences only. Its copies lack some clones; in the studies checked, an unresolved V gene accounts for under half of them, and the cause for the rest is not known. The sample table holds some 200,000 clones, of which 90% were seen once. The top ten hold around 5.8% of the sample. The time point tag for this specimen amounts to: baseline before first vaccination. Sequencing was performed on peripheral blood, taken on day 0 of AZD1222 vaccination. Receptors were obtained from an adult in good health.

The CDR3 nucleotides read TGTGCCAGCGTTCGGGCTGGAGAGACCCAGTACTTC. Amino acids: CASVRAGETQYF. The chain combines TRBV7-9 with TRBJ2-5; no clear D gene. The CDR3 covers 12 residues. V was trimmed by 8 bases and J by 4 bases, leaving 11 bases between them. CDR1 and CDR2 from the germline V gene are SEHNR and FQNEAQ (reference sequence).

Notes on this clone: This same CDR3 is encoded by further DNA sequences in the sample. The chain links TRBV6-5 to TRBJ1-2; no clear D gene. This CDR3 region has 13 residues. Germline-derived CDR1 and CDR2 are MNHEY and SVGAGI. The ends were cut back, 2 bases at V and 2 bases at J, with 6 bases in the middle. The CDR3 region is CASSYAQNYGYTF. For the CDR3, the DNA is TGTGCCAGCAGTTACGCCCAAAACTATGGCTACACCTTC.

The chain combines TRBV6-1 with TRBJ2-5, with a tentative D call TRBD2 (5 bases). V lost 2 bases and J 4 bases, leaving 14 bases between the germline ends. The germline V gene has CDR1 MNHNS and CDR2 SASEGT. This CDR3 is built from 15 residues. CDR3 residues: CASSESWGVVETQYF. CDR3 DNA: TGTGCCAGCAGTGAATCGTGGGGAGTGGTAGAGACCCAGTACTTC.

The J gene is TRBJ2-3, the V gene TRBV4-1, with 9 positions matching TRBD2. The germline CDR1 and CDR2 sequences are MGHRA and YSYEKL. The CDR3 is 19 residues long. V was pared by 0 bases and J by 1 base, with 11 bases of the junction left unmatched. This chain's CDR3 is CASSQDWRGGGRGTDTQYF. For the CDR3, the DNA is TGCGCCAGCAGCCAAGATTGGCGGGGGGGAGGCCGGGGCACAGATACGCAGTATTTT.

J is TRBJ2-2 and V is TRBV7-9; possibly TRBD1 for D (5 bases). CDR3 length equals 13 residues. V was cut by 8 bases and J by 1 base, with 8 bases left in between. Germline V gene data show CDR1 as SEHNR and CDR2 as FQNEAQ (reference sequence). In DNA form, the CDR3 reads TGTGCCAGCCTCGGACAGAACACCGGGGAGCTGTTTTTT. Its protein is CASLGQNTGELFF.

This clone was observed once. The chain is built from TRBV21-1 and TRBJ1-5. TRBV21-1 is deemed a pseudogene. This CDR3 has 13 amino acids. CDR3 loop: CASSKVVYRGQHF. Here the CDR3 DNA reads TGTGCCAGCAGCAAAGTTGTCTACAGAGGCCAGCATTTT.

The gene calls are TRBV28 and TRBJ2-7; D is uncertain. The CDR3 contains 14 residues. CDR1 MDHEN and CDR2 SYDVKM come from the germline V gene. V lost 10 bases to trimming and J lost 1 base, with 17 bases between them. The CDR3 region has the DNA TGTGCCACCGACGCACGTGCCAGGTCCTACGAGCAGTACTTC. Translated: CATDARARSYEQYF.

The chain couples TRBV9 to TRBJ2-1, with 9 bases identical to TRBD2. After removal of 3 bases from V and 5 bases from J, the junction contained 6 bases not matched to a gene. The CDR3 length is 15 residues. Germline V gene data show CDR1 as SGDLS and CDR2 as YYNGEE. This chain's CDR3 is CASSGKREVHNEQFF. CDR3 coding DNA: TGTGCCAGCAGCGGAAAGCGGGAGGTCCACAATGAGCAGTTCTTC.

This clone was seen a few times. The rearrangement links TRBV5-4 to TRBJ1-1; D call uncertain. The CDR3 consists of 15 residues. CDR1 and CDR2 (germline): SGHNT, YYREEE (reference sequence). Trimming cost V 2 bases and J 1 base, with 12 bases left between them. As DNA, the CDR3 is TGTGCCAGCAGCTTAGCACAAGGCCAGAACACTGAAGCTTTCTTT. Protein sequence: CASSLAQGQNTEAFF.

The V and J genes are TRBV19 and TRBJ1-5; D remains ambiguous. V gave up 6 bases and J gave up 3 bases, with 3 bases separating them. Germline-derived CDR1 and CDR2 are LNHDA and SQIVND (reference sequence). The CDR3 is 11 residues long. CDR3: CASSTNQPQHF. CDR3 coding DNA: TGTGCCAGTAGCACCAATCAGCCCCAGCATTTT.

This chain joins TRBV12-3 or TRBV12-4 and TRBJ1-6; no clear D gene. CDR3 size: 12 residues. V was shortened by 4 bases and J by 6 bases, with 4 bases between the two germline ends. The chain's CDR3 is CASSYPNSPLHF. CDR3 coding DNA: TGTGCCAGCAGTTATCCTAATTCACCCCTCCACTTT.

V and J are TRBV4-3 and TRBJ1-6; D is unclear. Trimming left V 0 bases short and J 3 bases short, with 9 bases between. The germline CDR1 and CDR2 sequences are LGHNA and YSLEER. The CDR3 extends over 16 amino acids. CDR3 amino acids: CASSQDLNSYNSPLHF. The DNA for the CDR3 is TGCGCCAGCAGCCAAGATCTAAACAGCTATAATTCACCCCTCCACTTT.

The chain employs TRBV10-3 and TRBJ2-5, with D perhaps matching TRBD2 (5 bases). Germline V gives CDR1 ENHRY, CDR2 SYGVKD. The CDR3 sequence is 16 residues long. Trimming pared 4 bases from V and 8 bases from J, leaving 23 bases between. CDR3 nucleotides: TGTGCCATCAGTGCGTCGGGTATATCTAGCTTGAGCACCCAGTACTTC. This translates into CAISASGISSLSTQYF.

This rearrangement joins TRBV28 to TRBJ2-2; D is ambiguous. V shed 2 bases and J shed 0 bases, with 4 bases lying between them. Germline V gives CDR1 MDHEN, CDR2 SYDVKM. The CDR3 has 14 amino acids. The CDR3, as DNA: TGTGCCAGCAGTTTAAGCCCGAACACCGGGGAGCTGTTTTTT. Translation: CASSLSPNTGELFF.

The CDR3 here is CASSQERSSANYGYTF. The CDR3 region has the DNA TGTGCCAGCAGCCAAGAACGGAGTTCCGCTAACTATGGCTACACCTTC. This chain uses TRBV4-2 with TRBJ1-2; unclear D gene. The CDR3 is 16 residues long. Trimming took off 0 bases at V and 0 bases at J, with 11 bases between the two ends. Per the germline V gene, CDR1 is LGHNA and CDR2 is YNFKEQ.

The chain couples TRBV5-1 to TRBJ2-5; 11 bases are shared with TRBD1. After removal of 3 bases from V and 8 bases from J, the junction contained 3 bases not matched to a gene. CDR3 size: 13 residues. CDR1 is SGHRS, CDR2 YFSETQ, per germline. CDR3 sequence: CASSYGQGATQYF. CDR3 DNA sequence: TGCGCCAGCAGCTATGGACAGGGGGCTACCCAGTACTTC.

The chain combines TRBV28 with TRBJ2-7, with TRBD1 matching over 10 bases. The CDR3 extends over 16 amino acids. The ends lost 6 bases at V and 2 bases at J; junction bases unmatched: 10. Germline V CDR1 and CDR2: MDHEN, SYDVKM. The CDR3 DNA reads as TGTGCCAGCAGCGAATTGGGACAGGGGACCCCCTACGAGCAGTACTTC. Its translation is CASSELGQGTPYEQYF. Full variable domain (rest looked up from reference TRBV28 and TRBJ2-7): DVKVTQSSRYLVKRTGEKVFLECVQDMDHENMFWYRQDPGLGLRLIYFSYDVKMKEKGDIPEGYSVSREKKERFSLILESASTNQTSMYLCASSELGQGTPYEQYFGPGTRLTVT.

This sequence joins TRBV7-9 and TRBJ1-2; D is ambiguous. In germline, CDR1 is SEHNR, CDR2 FQNEAQ (reference sequence). V gave up 5 bases and J gave up 0 bases, with 19 bases separating them. The CDR3 length is 17 residues. CDR3 region: CASSPHISPLPNYGYTF. CDR3 sequence (DNA): TGTGCCAGCAGCCCACACATCAGCCCACTCCCTAACTATGGCTACACCTTC.

The chain carries TRBV19 and TRBJ1-2; D not resolved. V lost 7 bases to trimming and J lost 4 bases, with 10 bases between them. Per the germline V gene, CDR1 is LNHDA and CDR2 is SQIVND (reference sequence). The CDR3 is made up of 12 amino acids. The CDR3 is CASTPDSYGYTF. For the CDR3, the DNA is TGTGCCAGTACTCCCGACTCCTATGGCTACACCTTC. Variable domain in full (rest from reference TRBV19 and TRBJ1-2): DGGITQSPKYLFRKEGQNVTLSCEQNLNHDAMYWYRQDPGQGLRLIYYSQIVNDFQKGDIAEGYSVSREKKESFPLTVTSAQKNPTAFYLCASTPDSYGYTFGSGTRLTVV.

The chain is built from TRBV7-3 and TRBJ2-3; 8 positions agree with TRBD2. CDR1 and CDR2 (germline): SGHTA, FQGTGA. The CDR3 spans 17 residues. V dropped 1 base and J dropped 5; count of bases not matched to a gene: 11. CDR3 amino acids: CASSLNPRSGRGDTQYF. Written as DNA, the CDR3 is TGTGCCAGCAGCTTAAATCCCCGAAGCGGGAGAGGAGATACGCAGTATTTT.

The chain combines TRBV10-1 with TRBJ2-2; D unclear. V lost 8 bases to trimming and J lost 2 bases, with 12 bases between them. The CDR3 has 14 residues. Germline lookup yields CDR1 WNHNN and CDR2 SYGVQD (reference sequence). CDR3 region: CASSRQSNTGELFF. Written as DNA, the CDR3 is TGCGCCAGCTCTAGGCAGTCTAACACCGGGGAGCTGTTTTTT.

The genes are TRBV9 and TRBJ1-6, with 8 bases identical to TRBD1. CDR1 is SGDLS, CDR2 YYNGEE, per germline. The length of the CDR3 is 14 residues. The V gene end was trimmed by 6 bases and the J gene end by 8 bases; junction bases not matched to a gene: 7. CDR3 nucleotide sequence: TGTGCCAGCACCAGGGGGCGGAGTGATTCACCCCTCCACTTT. This encodes CASTRGRSDSPLHF.

A single count supports this clone. This chain joins TRBV5-1 and TRBJ2-2, with TRBD2 identical over 14 bases. V dropped 3 bases and J dropped 4; count of bases not matched to a gene: 2. Germline CDR1 is SGHRS and CDR2 is YFSETQ. The CDR3 spans 16 residues. This CDR3 is CASSWGLAGATGELFF. The CDR3 coding sequence is TGCGCCAGCAGCTGGGGACTAGCGGGAGCCACCGGGGAGCTGTTTTTT. Complete variable domain (other parts from reference TRBV5-1 and TRBJ2-2): KAGVTQTPRYLIKTRGQQVTLSCSPISGHRSVSWYQQTPGQGLQFLFEYFSETQRNKGNFPGRFSGRQFSNSRSEMNVSTLELGDSALYLCASSWGLAGATGELFFGEGSRLTVL.

The chain is built from TRBV28 and TRBJ2-2; TRBD2 is a possible D gene (5 bases). The CDR3 spans 13 residues. Germline CDR1 MDHEN, CDR2 SYDVKM. Trimming pared 5 bases from V and 4 bases from J, leaving 8 bases between. CDR3 protein: CASSVGITGELFF. The CDR3 nucleotides read TGTGCCAGCAGTGTCGGGATCACCGGGGAGCTGTTTTTT.

In DNA, the CDR3 is TGCGCCAGCAGCCGGTCGACAGGGGACGGCAATCAGCCCCAGCATTTT. Translated, it gives CASSRSTGDGNQPQHF. The chain has TRBV4-1 and TRBJ1-5; TRBD1 agrees at 8 bases. V lost 4 bases to trimming and J lost 2 bases; unmatched junction nucleotides: 7. Per the germline V gene, CDR1 is MGHRA and CDR2 is YSYEKL. CDR3 size: 16 residues.

The genes are TRBV6-5 and TRBJ2-5; TRBD1 aligns across 10 bases. Germline values: CDR1 MNHEY, CDR2 SVGAGI. The V gene end was trimmed by 7 bases and the J gene end by 10 bases; junction bases not matched to a gene: 12. The CDR3 has 14 residues. CDR3 DNA: TGTGCCAGCACCCTGACCGGGACAGGGGATATCCAGTACTTC. It encodes CASTLTGTGDIQYF.

The chain is built from TRBV6-5 and TRBJ2-7; D is unresolved. Germline CDR1 is MNHEY and CDR2 is SVGAGI. CDR3 length equals 15 residues. With 2 bases removed from V and 1 base from J, the gap between germline ends came to 12 bases. CDR3 sequence: CASSYRNEVSYEQYF. CDR3 sequence (DNA): TGTGCCAGCAGTTACAGGAATGAGGTATCCTACGAGCAGTACTTC.